The T cell receptor beta chain described here comes from a study of CD8+CD57+ T cells in acquired aplastic anemia. Study background: Yields of DNA that came from sorted CD4+ and CD8+ cells averaged roughly 3.3 ug. Study-wide results and limits: Patients shared some 30 CD8+ CDR3 sequences with controls.

Ten or more counts support this clonotype. Its specificity is not known. V lost 8 bases to trimming and J lost 13 bases, with 3 bases between them. The CDR3 covers 8 residues. CDR1 is MDHEN, CDR2 SYDVKM, per germline. TCR beta VDJ and CDR3 were profiled, and genomic DNA was the template. TCRdb recomputed calls from the reads with MiXCR, one row per CDR3 protein. Of more than 200,000 distinct CDR3 sequences in the sample, over 40% were seen once. The sequenced patients had an expansion of CD8+CD57+ cells seen by flow cytometry. The sequencing input was sorted CD4+, CD8+, or CD8+CD57+ T cells (not recorded which) from PBMCs. The J gene is TRBJ1-6, the V gene TRBV28; no clear D. The receptor was isolated from a human donor with aplastic anemia. The DNA of the CDR3 is TGTGCCAGCGGGCCCCTCCACTTT. Its protein is CASGPLHF.